This entry features one T cell receptor beta chain sequence. Per germline, CDR1 SEHNR and CDR2 FQNEAQ (reference sequence). CDR3 length: 16 amino acids. Trimming at V came to 3 bases and at J to 2 bases, leaving 4 bases not matched to a gene. Original processing methods: Amplified reference gene primers provided the basis for estimating nucleated cell counts. Only in-frame clones appear in the TCRdb table, and some are missing; sequencing was by immunoSEQ multiplex PCR. Clonal size and the V and J genes are those of that table, whereas D and trimming came from the DNA. Of about 200,000 clones listed, 85% to 90% are singletons. This entry is derived from a study of blood T cell repertoires in COVID-19. Study-wide background: Collection of acute and convalescent COVID-19 samples took place in the United States, Italy and Spain. The cDNA or gDNA used as material had been derived from T cells, B-cell-depleted T cells, or PBMCs.

Those enrolled, adults aged about 18 to 89 years, came from some 25 US areas. This chain joins TRBV7-9 and TRBJ2-1, with 10 nucleotides matching TRBD2. This TCR was sampled from a young man who had recovered from COVID-19. Sequenced sample: PBMCs or T cells enriched from blood (not recorded which). The CDR3 sequence: CASSLSSGGPYNEQFF. CDR3 coding DNA: TGTGCCAGCAGCTTGTCTAGCGGGGGTCCCTACAATGAGCAGTTCTTC.